This entry lists 21 T cell receptor beta chains sequenced from one sample in a study of blood T cell repertoires in COVID-19 (TCRdb year 2020). Library construction relied on the immunoSEQ multiplex PCR assay. TCRdb re-hosts the immuneACCESS table, in-frame sequences only. Its copies lack some clones; in the studies checked, an unresolved V gene accounts for under half of them, and the cause for the rest is not known. The sample table records fewer than 500,000 clones; 87% of these occur just once. The ten largest clones add up to 1.3% of the sample. Sequenced: PBMCs or T cells enriched from blood (not recorded which). These receptors all come from a man aged 30 to 45 who had recovered from COVID-19.

This sequence joins TRBV27 and TRBJ1-1, with 9 bases lining up with TRBD1. V trimming: 4 bases; J trimming: 3 bases; junction bases outside the gene matches: 6. The germline gives CDR1 MNHEY, CDR2 SMNVEV (reference sequence). This CDR3 is 15 amino acids long. In DNA, the CDR3 is TGTGCCAGCAGTTCGACAGGGGGAGTTGACACTGAAGCTTTCTTT. This gives the protein CASSSTGGVDTEAFF.

This chain uses TRBV30 with TRBJ2-5; 13 bases align to TRBD2. Trimming removed 6 bases from V and 5 bases from J; junction bases left unmatched: 6. The length of the CDR3 is 14 residues. The V gene's germline CDR1 is GTSNPN and CDR2 SVGIG (reference sequence). CDR3 region: CACTSGGADETQYF. In DNA form, the CDR3 reads TGTGCCTGTACTAGCGGGGGGGCCGATGAGACCCAGTACTTC.

V usage is TRBV7-8 and J usage is TRBJ2-1, with D maybe TRBD2 (5 bases). The V gene's germline CDR1 is SGHVS and CDR2 FQNEAQ. V lost 4 bases and J lost 9, with 10 bases in between. CDR3 size: 12 residues. The CDR3 coding sequence is TGTGCCAGCAGCTCCGCCACTAGTGAGCAGTTCTTC. It specifies CASSSATSEQFF. The full variable domain, in which reference TRBV7-8 and TRBJ2-1 provide the parts outside the CDR3, is GAGVSQSPRYKVAKRGQDVALRCDPISGHVSLFWYQQALGQGPEFLTYFQNEAQLDKSGLPSDRFFAERPEGSVSTLKIQRTQQEDSAVYLCASSSATSEQFFGPGTRLTVL.

The V call is TRBV24-1, the J call TRBJ2-3, with D maybe TRBD2 (6 bases). Looked up from germline, CDR1 is KGHDR and CDR2 is SFDVKD. There are 17 residues in the CDR3. The germline V and J ends were trimmed by 3 bases and 4 bases, with 19 bases remaining between them. As DNA, the CDR3 is TGTGCCACCAGTGATGGGGGACTCCCGGGCGATTCAGATACGCAGTATTTT. This codes for CATSDGGLPGDSDTQYF.

In regard to this clone: Other DNA sequences of this sample code for an identical CDR3. The chain carries TRBV18 and TRBJ1-2, with 9 bases aligning to TRBD1. Per germline, CDR1 KGHSH and CDR2 LQKENI. The CDR3 sequence is 13 residues long. V shed 3 bases and J 4 bases; nucleotides not matched to a gene: 0. The CDR3 nucleotides are TGTGCCAGCTCACCGGGACAGGGCTATGGCTACACCTTC. Translating gives CASSPGQGYGYTF.

The V call is TRBV5-6, the J call TRBJ1-2; D uncertain. This CDR3 comprises 13 residues. V dropped 9 bases and J dropped 0 bases, with 12 bases sitting between them. The V gene's germline CDR1 is SGHDT and CDR2 YYEEEE. The CDR3 protein is CATWQAPNYGYTF. The CDR3 coding sequence is TGTGCCACGTGGCAGGCTCCTAACTATGGCTACACCTTC.

The rearrangement links TRBV18 to TRBJ1-5; 7 nucleotides align to TRBD1. CDR1 is KGHSH, CDR2 LQKENI, per germline. V was clipped by 1 base and J by 4 bases; unmatched bases: 10. This CDR3 is built from 17 residues. CDR3 residues: CASSPLPGQWVNQPQHF. The CDR3 DNA sequence: TGTGCCAGCTCACCACTACCGGGACAGTGGGTTAATCAGCCCCAGCATTTT.

The rearrangement links TRBV7-6 to TRBJ1-1; D not resolved. Trimming took off 0 bases at V and 11 bases at J, with 13 bases between the two ends. CDR3 length equals 13 residues. Germline V gives CDR1 SGHVS, CDR2 FNYEAQ. The CDR3 loop reads CASSLASDRRAFF. As DNA, the CDR3 is TGTGCCAGCAGCTTAGCCTCAGACCGGCGGGCTTTCTTT.

J is TRBJ2-5 and V is TRBV4-2, with 7 bases lining up with TRBD2. This CDR3 contains 17 residues. Germline V gene data show CDR1 as LGHNA and CDR2 as YNFKEQ. Trimming cost V 0 bases and J 4 bases; bases outside gene matches: 11. DNA for the CDR3: TGTGCCAGCAGCCAAGACGTGCGAGCGGGGCCTGGAGAGACCCAGTACTTC. Residues: CASSQDVRAGPGETQYF.

V gene TRBV27 combines with J gene TRBJ2-3, with 10 bases fitting TRBD2. J lost 4 bases, V lost 6 bases, and 10 bases had no gene match. The CDR3 loop spans 16 amino acids. Germline-derived CDR1 and CDR2 are MNHEY and SMNVEV (reference sequence). CDR3 in amino acids: CASSQKGLAFADTQYF. The CDR3 region has the DNA TGTGCCAGCAGCCAGAAGGGACTAGCGTTCGCAGATACGCAGTATTTT.

The V and J genes are TRBV2 and TRBJ1-3; no reliable D call. Germline values: CDR1 SNHLY, CDR2 FYNNEI. The V end was cut by 4 bases, the J end by 0 bases, with 7 bases between. The CDR3 is 14 amino acids. CDR3 nucleotides: TGTGCCAGCAGTGTTACTAGCTCTGGAAACACCATATATTTT. As protein: CASSVTSSGNTIYF.

This chain links TRBV27 with TRBJ2-5, with 11 nucleotides matching TRBD1. The CDR3 runs to 16 residues. CDR1 MNHEY and CDR2 SMNVEV come from the germline V gene (reference sequence). Trimming at V came to 8 bases and at J to 7 bases, leaving 15 bases not matched to a gene. CDR3 protein: CASLSMDRGRGGTQYF. CDR3 in DNA: TGTGCCAGCCTCTCAATGGACAGGGGGCGCGGTGGGACCCAGTACTTC.

The V call is TRBV5-6, the J call TRBJ1-3; D is possibly TRBD1 (5 bases). The V end was cut by 0 bases, the J end by 2 bases, with 6 bases between. CDR1 and CDR2 (germline): SGHDT, YYEEEE. The CDR3 has 14 amino acids. The CDR3 is CASSLAGTGNTIYF. DNA of the CDR3: TGTGCCAGCAGCTTGGCAGGGACTGGAAACACCATATATTTT.

The chain is built from TRBV4-3 and TRBJ2-1; D possibly corresponds to TRBD2 (5 bases). In germline, CDR1 is LGHNA, CDR2 YSLEER. This CDR3 comprises 13 residues. Trimming stripped 3 bases from V and 6 bases from J, with 9 bases between. CDR3 DNA sequence: TGCGCCAGCAGCCAGCTAGAGGGCAATGAGCAGTTCTTC. Translated: CASSQLEGNEQFF.

The chain recombines TRBV3-1 (or the pseudogene TRBV3-2) with TRBJ1-6; D gene ambiguous. Germline CDR1 is LGHDT and CDR2 is YNNKEL (reference sequence). This CDR3 region has 15 residues. V lost 3 bases to trimming and J lost 7 bases, with 13 bases between them. The CDR3 spells CASSQETGGNSPLHF. The CDR3 DNA reads TGTGCCAGCAGCCAGGAAACCGGAGGAAATTCACCCCTCCACTTT.

The V and J genes are TRBV7-9 and TRBJ1-1; TRBD1 matches at 8 bases. Germline V lookup: CDR1 SEHNR, CDR2 FQNEAQ (reference sequence). The CDR3 covers 15 residues. With 5 bases clipped from V and 5 bases from J, the junction kept 10 bases outside the gene matches. The CDR3 protein is CASSAGQGEVTEAFF. The CDR3 nucleotides read TGTGCCAGCAGCGCCGGACAGGGTGAGGTAACTGAAGCTTTCTTT.

The table lists this clone with a few counts. This chain uses TRBV4-1 with TRBJ2-2, with TRBD1 as a possible D gene (5 bases). Germline values: CDR1 MGHRA, CDR2 YSYEKL. V lost 6 bases and J 2 bases, leaving 10 bases between the germline ends. The CDR3 spans 14 residues. The CDR3 spells CASRRQSNTGELFF. The CDR3 DNA is TGCGCCAGCAGACGACAGAGCAACACCGGGGAGCTGTTTTTT.

The chain carries TRBV10-3 and TRBJ2-1; 12 bases map to TRBD2. The CDR3 length is 16 residues. Germline V gives CDR1 ENHRY, CDR2 SYGVKD. With 4 bases clipped from V and 5 bases from J, the junction kept 6 bases outside the gene matches. CDR3 sequence (DNA): TGTGCCATCAGTGCAGGCGGACTAGCGGGAAACAATGAGCAGTTCTTC. Translation gives CAISAGGLAGNNEQFF.

V usage is TRBV19 and J usage is TRBJ1-1, with 9 bases fitting TRBD1. The CDR3 is 17 residues long. V gave up 0 bases and J gave up 5 bases; unmatched junction bases: 10. Germline values: CDR1 LNHDA, CDR2 SQIVND (reference sequence). The CDR3 nucleotides are TGTGCCAGTAGTATAGACCCCCGGACAGGGGTGGGTACTGAAGCTTTCTTT. Translating gives CASSIDPRTGVGTEAFF.

The chain links TRBV7-9 to TRBJ2-7, with D maybe TRBD2 (5 bases). The CDR3 runs 13 residues. Between the trimmed V and J ends, which lost 2 bases and 6 bases, there was a span of 11 bases. The V gene's germline CDR1 is SEHNR and CDR2 FQNEAQ (reference sequence). For the CDR3, the DNA is TGTGCCAGCAGCTTACGGGATATCGGCGAGCAGTACTTC. Protein sequence: CASSLRDIGEQYF.

The chain is built from TRBV5-1 and TRBJ1-6, with a possible D match to TRBD1 (5 bases). Germline V gene lookup returns CDR1 SGHRS and CDR2 YFSETQ. The V end lost 4 bases, the J end lost 6 bases, and 11 bases lay between the germline ends. The CDR3 has 14 residues. The CDR3 region is CASSDKDTNSPLHF. Written as DNA, the CDR3 is TGCGCCAGCAGCGACAAGGACACTAATTCACCCCTCCACTTT.